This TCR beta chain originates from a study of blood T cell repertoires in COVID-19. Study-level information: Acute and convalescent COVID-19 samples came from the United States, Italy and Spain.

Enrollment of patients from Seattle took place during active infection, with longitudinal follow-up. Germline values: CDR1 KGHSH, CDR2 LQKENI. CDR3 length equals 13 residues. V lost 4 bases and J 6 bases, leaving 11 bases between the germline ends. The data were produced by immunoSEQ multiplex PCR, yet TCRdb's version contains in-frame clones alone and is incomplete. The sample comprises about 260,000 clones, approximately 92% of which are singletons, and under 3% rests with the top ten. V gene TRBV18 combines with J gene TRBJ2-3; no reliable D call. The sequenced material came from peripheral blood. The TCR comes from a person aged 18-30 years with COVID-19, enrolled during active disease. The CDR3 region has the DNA TGTGCCAGCTCACGACAACTGTTTGATACGCAGTATTTT. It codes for CASSRQLFDTQYF.